Each of the 17 T cell receptor beta chains below was sequenced from the same sample in a study of OX40 agonist ivuxolimab in advanced cancers. Libraries were made using the immunoSEQ multiplex PCR assay. What TCRdb holds here is the immuneACCESS table cut down to in-frame rearrangements. Part of the clones is not present; checked against another copy, under half of the missing clones reflect an unresolved V gene, and the others are unexplained. The sample table records 43,000 or so clones; 70% to 90% of these occur just once. Of the sample, 13% falls within the top ten clones. Sequences were derived from CD4+ or CD8+ T cells sorted from blood, sampled in a trial of the OX40 agonist ivuxolimab. These receptors originate from an adult with an advanced solid tumor such as melanoma, head and neck, liver or kidney cancer.

The rearrangement links TRBV10-1 to TRBJ2-1; 11 positions match TRBD2. The CDR3 has 15 residues. Per the germline V gene, CDR1 is WNHNN and CDR2 is SYGVQD (reference sequence). With V trimmed by 5 bases and J by 6 bases, 6 bases remained unmatched. The CDR3 spells CASSTSGSGSNEQFF. The CDR3 nucleotides are TGCGCCAGCAGTACTAGCGGGAGCGGTTCCAATGAGCAGTTCTTC.

V usage is TRBV28 and J usage is TRBJ2-3; 9 positions match TRBD2. The germline gives CDR1 MDHEN, CDR2 SYDVKM. The CDR3 loop spans 15 amino acids. The J segment lost 6 bases and the V segment lost 7 bases, leaving 11 bases of the junction unmatched. The CDR3 coding sequence is TGTGCCAGCACCCTGGGGCTAGCGGGGCGGGATACGCAGTATTTT. It translates to CASTLGLAGRDTQYF.

This chain joins TRBV27 and TRBJ2-1; 10 bases are a match to TRBD2. This CDR3 contains 18 residues. Germline CDR1 reads MNHEY; CDR2 reads SMNVEV (reference sequence). The junction had 10 bases not matched to a gene; V was cut back by 1 base and J by 4 bases. For the CDR3, the DNA is TGTGCCAGCAGTTTATTGGTAGCGGGAGGACCAACATACAATGAGCAGTTCTTC. It codes for CASSLLVAGGPTYNEQFF.

The chain uses TRBV9 and TRBJ1-2, with TRBD1 matching 11 bases. This CDR3 contains 18 residues. V was clipped by 3 bases and J by 0 bases; unmatched bases: 10. Germline V gene lookup returns CDR1 SGDLS and CDR2 YYNGEE. CDR3 sequence reads: CASSAVYGTGGTNYGYTF. CDR3 DNA: TGTGCCAGCAGCGCGGTTTATGGGACAGGGGGAACTAACTATGGCTACACCTTC.

The rearrangement joins TRBV28 to TRBJ2-1, with D perhaps TRBD1 (6 bases). In germline, CDR1 is MDHEN, CDR2 SYDVKM. Trimming stripped 5 bases from V and 4 bases from J, with 9 bases between. This CDR3 is 13 amino acids long. The CDR3 DNA is TGTGCCAGCAGTCCTGACAGGTACAATGAGCAGTTCTTC. Its translation is CASSPDRYNEQFF.

The rearrangement joins TRBV6-1 to TRBJ2-5; maybe TRBD2 (7 bases). The J call is doubtful: the DNA matches TRBJ2-7 better. Per germline, CDR1 MNHNS and CDR2 SASEGT. The CDR3 consists of 13 residues. CDR3 residues: CASSEAGGVEQYF. In DNA form, the CDR3 reads TGTGCCAGCAGTGAAGCAGGGGGGGTCGAGCAGTACTTC.

This chain links TRBV9 with TRBJ1-3; 8 nucleotides match TRBD1. The CDR3 loop spans 17 amino acids. The trim removed 3 bases at V and 1 base at J, leaving 9 bases unmatched. Germline V gives CDR1 SGDLS, CDR2 YYNGEE. CDR3 DNA: TGTGCCAGCAGCGCCCCAGCAGGGGACAGGTCTGGAAACACCATATATTTT. Protein product: CASSAPAGDRSGNTIYF. Full variable domain (rest looked up from reference TRBV9 and TRBJ1-3): DSGVTQTPKHLITATGQRVTLRCSPRSGDLSVYWYQQSLDQGLQFLIQYYNGEERAKGNILERFSAQQFPDLHSELNLSSLELGDSALYFCASSAPAGDRSGNTIYFGEGSWLTVV.

This clone occurred a few times. The genes are TRBV11-3 and TRBJ2-1, with TRBD2 matching over 15 bases. CDR3 length: 18 residues. Unmatched junction bases numbered 2, after V lost 0 bases and J lost 2 bases. Germline V CDR1 and CDR2: SGHNT, YENEEA. For the CDR3, the DNA is TGTGCCAGCAGCTTAGACGGGACTAGCGGGAGGCCCTACAATGAGCAGTTCTTC. This codes for CASSLDGTSGRPYNEQFF.

The gene calls are TRBV2 and TRBJ2-5, with D tentatively TRBD1 (7 bases). The germline V and J ends were trimmed by 7 bases and 5 bases, with 23 bases remaining between them. The germline V gene encodes CDR1 SNHLY and CDR2 FYNNEI. CDR3 length: 16 residues. The CDR3 nucleotides are TGTGCCAGCACCAAGGAGGAGGGGGCCTCGGATGAGACCCAGTACTTC. The encoded protein is CASTKEEGASDETQYF.

J is TRBJ2-7 and V is TRBV6-1; D uncertain. CDR1 is MNHNS, CDR2 SASEGT, per germline. The ends were cut back, 5 bases at V and 3 bases at J, with 11 bases in the middle. The CDR3 has 13 residues. The CDR3 loop reads CASSPTNRYEQYF. CDR3 nucleotide sequence: TGTGCCAGCAGTCCGACAAACCGCTACGAGCAGTACTTC.

The chain employs TRBV5-1 and TRBJ2-3; no firm D call. Germline lookup yields CDR1 SGHRS and CDR2 YFSETQ. Trimming removed 0 bases at V and 0 bases at J, with 8 bases between. The CDR3 has 15 residues. CDR3 loop: CASSLVPGSTDTQYF. CDR3 in DNA: TGCGCCAGCAGCTTGGTACCGGGTAGCACAGATACGCAGTATTTT.

The chain recombines TRBV19 with TRBJ1-1; TRBD1 is a possible D gene (6 bases). The CDR3 loop spans 15 amino acids. Germline V gene lookup returns CDR1 LNHDA and CDR2 SQIVND (reference sequence). V was clipped by 6 bases and J by 4 bases, with 18 bases between them. Here the CDR3 DNA reads TGTGCCAGTAGCCTACTGGGGGCAGGGATCACTGAAGCTTTCTTT. This encodes CASSLLGAGITEAFF.

The J gene is TRBJ2-7, the V gene TRBV6-1, with D maybe TRBD2 (6 bases). There are 14 residues in the CDR3. Trimming left V 3 bases short and J 2 bases short, with 11 bases between. CDR1 and CDR2 from the germline V gene are MNHNS and SASEGT. The CDR3: CASSDLGGTYEQYF. The CDR3 nucleotides read TGTGCCAGCAGTGATCTAGGAGGGACCTACGAGCAGTACTTC.

The V gene is TRBV19, the J gene TRBJ2-7, with TRBD1 matching over 8 bases. The CDR3 runs to 17 residues. V gave up 6 bases and J gave up 6 bases; unmatched junction bases: 19. From germline, CDR1 is LNHDA and CDR2 SQIVND (reference sequence). The DNA of the CDR3 is TGTGCCAGTAGAGGGGGACAGGCACCGTCTTTGAGAAGCGAGCAGTACTTC. Translation gives CASRGGQAPSLRSEQYF.

V usage is TRBV4-2 and J usage is TRBJ2-1; 9 bases align to TRBD2. Germline V CDR1 and CDR2: LGHNA, YNFKEQ. The CDR3 has 15 residues. The junction had 10 bases not matched to a gene; V was cut back by 4 bases and J by 9 bases. DNA for the CDR3: TGTGCCAGCAGCCTAGGACTAGCGAGAGGGGGTGAGCAGTTCTTC. It is translated as CASSLGLARGGEQFF.

The CDR3 protein is CASSLLESGYGYTF. In DNA form, the CDR3 reads TGTGCCAGCAGCTTATTGGAGTCGGGCTATGGCTACACCTTC. The chain links TRBV7-2 to TRBJ1-2; D not certain. Germline V gene data show CDR1 as SGHTA and CDR2 as FQGNSA. This CDR3 comprises 14 residues. The V gene lost 2 bases and the J gene lost 4 bases, with 11 bases spanning the gap.

The rearrangement joins TRBV19 to TRBJ2-3; 7 nucleotides agree with TRBD2. CDR1 LNHDA and CDR2 SQIVND come from the germline V gene (reference sequence). The CDR3 covers 14 residues. Trimming took 4 bases from V and 5 from J; bases not matched to a gene: 6. The CDR3 spells CASSKGLVGDTQYF. The CDR3 DNA follows: TGTGCCAGTAGTAAAGGACTAGTAGGAGATACGCAGTATTTT.